What follows is one T cell receptor (beta chain) and its context. Its antigen is as yet unknown. Trimming pared 6 bases from V and 1 base from J, leaving 15 bases between. The CDR3 runs to 15 residues. CDR1 is SQVTM and CDR2 is ANQGSEA in the germline V gene. A FACSAria was used to sort CD4+ and CD8+ T cells. These cells came from PBMCs. Reverse transcribed after extraction, RNA yielded cDNA as the sequencing template. Here immunoSEQ multiplex PCR was the method, and the copy in TCRdb shows in-frame clones only, minus some. The sample includes some 110,000 clones, roughly two fifths of them seen just once. This sample stems from a study of CD8+ T cells in alopecia areata. In the study overall: Treatment comprised oral tofacitinib, 5 to 10 mg twice daily, in treated patients. The study's findings and limits: Scalp lesions, especially in alopecia totalis/universalis, had higher clonality than normal scalp. Alphabeta T cells residing in normal skin are also sequenced in scalp samples.

Sequenced input: CD4+ T cells sorted from blood. This rearrangement joins TRBV29-1 to TRBJ2-2; D call uncertain. The TCR was taken from a human donor with alopecia areata. CDR3 in DNA: TGCAGCGTCCATCCAGACACCGGGAACACCGGGGAGCTGTTTTTT. It translates to CSVHPDTGNTGELFF.